One and the same sample provided the 10 T cell receptor beta chains below, sequenced in a study of T-cell reconstitution after alpha-beta-depleted transplantation in children. A library of TCRbeta sequences, prepared with unique molecular identifiers, was generated. TCRdb itself ran the PCR reads through MiXCR, one entry per CDR3 protein. Here the sample spans around 580,000 distinct CDR3 sequences, under 25% being singletons. This specimen was PBMCs, mostly from graft donor cells, taken 360 days after TCRalphabeta/CD19-depleted stem cell transplant. The receptors come from a boy less than two years old who had a stem cell transplant for acute myeloid leukemia, so the T cells may come from the graft donor.

This clonotype was found a few times. The chain links TRBV24-1 to TRBJ2-3, with D maybe TRBD2 (6 bases). V dropped 3 bases and J dropped 4 bases, with 13 bases sitting between them. This CDR3 is built from 15 residues. CDR1 KGHDR and CDR2 SFDVKD come from the germline V gene. CDR3 DNA: TGTGCCACCAGTGATCCGAGACTAGGCCCAGATACGCAGTATTTT. Protein: CATSDPRLGPDTQYF.

This clonotype has a handful of counts. The chain joins TRBV20-1 to TRBJ2-1; TRBD2 is a possible D gene (6 bases). The germline gives CDR1 DFQATT, CDR2 SNEGSKA (reference sequence). The CDR3 extends over 13 amino acids. Trimming shortened V by 4 bases and J by 9 bases, and 16 bases separated the two germline ends. CDR3: CSAIAVGWGEQFF. CDR3 DNA sequence: TGCAGTGCTATAGCGGTCGGCTGGGGTGAGCAGTTCTTC.

This clonotype occurred a few times. The CDR3 is CSARDPEEGRSNSPLHF. As DNA, the CDR3 is TGCAGTGCTAGAGATCCGGAAGAGGGTAGGAGTAATTCACCCCTCCACTTT. J is TRBJ1-6 and V is TRBV20-1; unclear D gene. The CDR3 length is 17 residues. V was cut by 0 bases and J by 6 bases, with 18 bases left in between. Germline V gives CDR1 DFQATT, CDR2 SNEGSKA (reference sequence).

On this clonotype: This is likely a read error, given that the CDR3 carries no conserved phenylalanine or tryptophan at its end. The chain combines TRBV29-1 with TRBJ2-7; weak D call: TRBD1 (5 bases). Germline CDR1 SQVTM, CDR2 ANQGSEA. Between the trimmed V and J ends, which lost 3 bases and 4 bases, there was a span of 13 bases. CDR3 size: 13 residues. The CDR3 spells CSVEVTGPYEQYY. The CDR3 nucleotides read TGCAGCGTTGAGGTTACAGGTCCATACGAGCAGTACTAC.

This chain joins TRBV12-3 or TRBV12-4 and TRBJ2-1; 7 bases line up with TRBD1. V was pared by 2 bases and J by 4 bases, with 8 bases of the junction left unmatched. The CDR3 is 16 residues long. CDR3 DNA: TGTGCCAGCAGTTTACGGGCAGGGGGTCCATACAATGAGCAGTTCTTC. This codes for CASSLRAGGPYNEQFF.

This clonotype was detected many times. This chain joins TRBV20-1 and TRBJ2-1; D remains unclear. Germline V gives CDR1 DFQATT, CDR2 SNEGSKA (reference sequence). The CDR3 contains 12 residues. The V and J ends lost 6 bases and 6 bases respectively, with 12 bases between them. This CDR3 reads CSAMKTANEQFF. CDR3 in DNA: TGCAGTGCCATGAAGACGGCCAATGAGCAGTTCTTC.

This clonotype was recorded many times. The V call is TRBV5-5, the J call TRBJ2-1; tentative D call: TRBD2 (6 bases). V was trimmed by 1 base and J by 0 bases, leaving 11 bases between them. Germline V gives CDR1 SGHKS, CDR2 YYEKEE (reference sequence). This CDR3 contains 16 residues. CDR3: CASSLLGLSSYNEQFF. The CDR3 coding sequence is TGTGCCAGCAGCTTGTTGGGACTGAGCTCCTACAATGAGCAGTTCTTC.

The V and J genes are TRBV7-9 and TRBJ1-6; tentatively, D is TRBD1 (5 bases). Between the trimmed V and J ends, which lost 6 bases and 3 bases, there was a span of 15 bases. The CDR3 length is 16 residues. CDR1 and CDR2 (germline): SEHNR, FQNEAQ (reference sequence). As DNA, the CDR3 is TGTGCCAGCAGAGTACAGGACGAGGGCTATAATTCACCCCTCCACTTT. Encoded protein: CASRVQDEGYNSPLHF.

In DNA form, the CDR3 reads TGCAGTGCTAGAGATCGGAGCGGGGTCGGGGACATTCAGTACTTC. Its protein product is CSARDRSGVGDIQYF. This chain connects TRBV20-1 to TRBJ2-4; 7 bases fit TRBD2. This CDR3 has 15 amino acids. Trimming removed 0 bases from V and 8 bases from J; junction bases left unmatched: 10. CDR1 and CDR2 from the germline V gene are DFQATT and SNEGSKA (reference sequence).

The table lists this clonotype with a few counts. This chain uses TRBV24-1 with TRBJ2-2; weak D call: TRBD2 (5 bases). This CDR3 region has 16 residues. The germline V and J ends were trimmed by 5 bases and 1 base, with 13 bases remaining between them. Germline-derived CDR1 and CDR2 are KGHDR and SFDVKD. The CDR3, as DNA: TGTGCCACCAGTGGGGAGAAGACTAAGAACACCGGGGAGCTGTTTTTT. This translates into CATSGEKTKNTGELFF.